This T cell receptor (beta chain) was recorded in a study of cytomegalovirus exposure and HLA in healthy donors. Whole-study context: Of all 400 or so donors who were genotyped, 80% to 85% belonged to the Caucasian-associated ancestry cluster.

Study conclusions and caveats: Under 20,000 TCR beta sequences were associated with HLA alleles at 0.05 false discovery rate in a later analysis. In vitro work confirmed that a few CMV-associated chains recognize CMV antigens.

Whereas donors were nominally healthy upon sampling, unrecorded immune exposures were probable. Concerning this clone itself: Antigen: not known.

The PCR employed 60 Vbeta primers together with 13 Jbeta primers. Libraries were prepared by immunoSEQ multiplex PCR; TCRdb keeps only in-frame clonotypes and omits some of them. This sample has fewer than 150,000 clones, with 67% found just once. The CDR3 runs to 14 residues. Germline CDR1 and CDR2: SGDLS and YYNGEE. V was shortened by 0 bases and J by 4 bases, with 10 bases between the two germline ends. This chain links TRBV9 with TRBJ1-1; no clear D. The sequencing sample was made of PBMCs. This receptor was identified in a young man in good health and CMV-seropositive. The CDR3 loop is CASSVAGEGTEAFF. The CDR3 DNA reads TGTGCCAGCAGCGTAGCCGGAGAGGGCACTGAAGCTTTCTTT.